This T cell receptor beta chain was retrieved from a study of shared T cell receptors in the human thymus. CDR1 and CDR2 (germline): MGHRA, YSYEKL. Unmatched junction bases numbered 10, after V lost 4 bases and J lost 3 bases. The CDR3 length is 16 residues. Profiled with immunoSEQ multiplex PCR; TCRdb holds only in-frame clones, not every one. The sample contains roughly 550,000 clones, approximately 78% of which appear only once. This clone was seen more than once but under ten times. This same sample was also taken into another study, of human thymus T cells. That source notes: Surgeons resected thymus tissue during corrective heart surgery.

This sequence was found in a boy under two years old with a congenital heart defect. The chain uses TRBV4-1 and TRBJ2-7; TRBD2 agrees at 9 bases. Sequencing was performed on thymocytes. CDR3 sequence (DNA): TGCGCCAGCAGCCGCAGGACTAGCGAACCCCACTACGAGCAGTACTTC. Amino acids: CASSRRTSEPHYEQYF.